This TCR beta chain was profiled in a study of shared clonotypes between healthy human individuals. Replicate PCRs from sorted subsets contained roughly 200 ng DNA, which is approximately 30,000 T cell genomes. Using immunoSEQ multiplex PCR, the repertoire was profiled, and TCRdb retains in-frame clones only, with some absent. Of about 580,000 clones listed, about 98% are singletons. The CDR3 covers 19 residues. Terminally differentiated effector memory CD45RA+ cells were excluded by CCR7 positive selection of CD45RO-negative cells. Donors comprised healthy HIV-negative adults lacking recent acute infections or vaccinations. On this clone itself: Its antigen is as yet unknown.

Regarding the study as a whole: Only blood was sampled; tissue repertoires likely differ. Unshared clonotypes carried lower generation probabilities than those common to all four donors.

Input material: naive CD8+ T cells sorted from blood. The J gene is TRBJ2-1, the V gene TRBV21-1; the table's D call of TRBD1 was not tested on the DNA. TRBV21-1 is a pseudogene segment. The clonotype comes from a man aged 25-45 years in good health. CDR3 residues: CASSKNRLPCRGSYNEQFF. For the CDR3, the DNA is TGTGCCAGCAGCAAAAACCGTTTGCCGTGCAGGGGCTCCTACAATGAGCAGTTCTTC.